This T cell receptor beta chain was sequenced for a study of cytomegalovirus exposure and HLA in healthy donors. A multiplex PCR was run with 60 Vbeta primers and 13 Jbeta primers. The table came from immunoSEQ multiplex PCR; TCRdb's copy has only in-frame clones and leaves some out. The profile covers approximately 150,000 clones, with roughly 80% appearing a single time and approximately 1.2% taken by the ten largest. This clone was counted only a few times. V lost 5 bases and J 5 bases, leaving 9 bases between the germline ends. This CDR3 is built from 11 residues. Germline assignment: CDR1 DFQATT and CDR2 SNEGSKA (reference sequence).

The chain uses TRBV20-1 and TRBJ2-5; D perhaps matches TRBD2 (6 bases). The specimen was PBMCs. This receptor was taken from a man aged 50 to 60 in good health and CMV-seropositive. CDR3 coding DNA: TGCAGTGCTCGACGGGGGGAGACCCAGTACTTC. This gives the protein CSARRGETQYF.